A single T cell receptor (beta chain) is shown here with its context. These data come from a study of TIL therapy for anti-PD-1-resistant metastatic lung cancer. Described time point: pre-treatment sample, taken before nivolumab and TIL therapy. The libraries were made with immunoSEQ v3. TCRdb keeps only in-frame clones here, not all; method: immunoSEQ multiplex PCR. Of more than 45,000 clones listed, around 90% are singletons. The sequencing here drew on blood, taken at baseline. This clonotype was sampled from a person aged 30 to 80 with non-small cell lung cancer.

The CDR3: CASSQVGTGPSDTQYF. The CDR3 DNA sequence: TGTGCCAGCAGCCAAGTAGGGACAGGACCATCAGATACGCAGTATTTT. This chain joins TRBV4-2 and TRBJ2-3; 8 bases are shared with TRBD1. The CDR3 is 16 residues long. The germline V gene has CDR1 LGHNA and CDR2 YNFKEQ. Trimming at V came to 1 base and at J to 4 bases, leaving 7 bases not matched to a gene.